These 27 T cell receptor beta chains share one sample of origin, sequenced in a study of PD-1 blockade in classical Hodgkin lymphoma. The sample's time point: cycle 4 day 1 (C4D1), after more than five weeks of nivolumab. Every single patient, without exception, relapsed after autologous stem cell transplantation, and brentuximab vedotin exposure varied. Researchers pulled CD8+ T cells out of thawed PBMCs using magnetic negative selection. TCRdb's copy holds only in-frame clones and misses some; the assay was immunoSEQ multiplex PCR. The repertoire has just under 20,000 clones, about 87% of them found once; the top ten carry 4.5% to 5%. Sequencing used CD8+ T cells from blood, obtained before the fourth cycle of nivolumab. The receptors derive from a human donor with classical Hodgkin lymphoma.

The chain uses TRBV28 and TRBJ2-5; tentative D call: TRBD1 (6 bases). The length of the CDR3 is 13 residues. The V and J ends lost 6 bases and 0 bases respectively, with 8 bases between them. Germline V gene data show CDR1 as MDHEN and CDR2 as SYDVKM. CDR3: CASSYRDQETQYF. Written as DNA, the CDR3 is TGTGCCAGCAGCTACAGGGACCAAGAGACCCAGTACTTC.

The chain's CDR3 is CASSPPAGGSREQYF. The CDR3 nucleotides read TGTGCCAGCAGCCCTCCGGCGGGAGGTAGTCGGGAGCAGTACTTC. The chain has TRBV7-9 and TRBJ2-7; 8 positions match TRBD2. The germline gives CDR1 SEHNR, CDR2 FQNEAQ (reference sequence). The CDR3 loop spans 15 amino acids. J was trimmed by 7 bases and V by 5 bases; bases with no gene match: 13.

The V and J genes are TRBV4-1 and TRBJ1-5; 9 bases fit TRBD1. Germline-derived CDR1 and CDR2 are MGHRA and YSYEKL. Trimming at V came to 4 bases and at J to 1 base, leaving 5 bases not matched to a gene. The CDR3 length is 16 residues. The CDR3 spells CASSPQGAKSNQPQHF. The CDR3 DNA sequence: TGCGCCAGCAGCCCACAGGGGGCGAAGAGCAATCAGCCCCAGCATTTT.

This chain uses TRBV7-8 with TRBJ2-5; D perhaps matches TRBD1 (6 bases). The CDR3 contains 17 residues. V was pared by 3 bases and J by 5 bases, with 22 bases between. Per germline, CDR1 SGHVS and CDR2 FQNEAQ. CDR3 region: CASSFPRTVGSAETQYF. DNA of the CDR3: TGTGCCAGCAGCTTCCCTAGGACAGTAGGTTCCGCGGAGACCCAGTACTTC.

The V call is TRBV7-9, the J call TRBJ2-7; 9 positions agree with TRBD1. The CDR3 sequence is 14 residues long. The V segment lost 1 base and the J segment 3 bases; nucleotides outside the gene matches: 1. Germline assignment: CDR1 SEHNR and CDR2 FQNEAQ (reference sequence). The CDR3 DNA reads as TGTGCCAGCAGCTTAGTGGGACAGGGCTACGAGCAGTACTTC. Its translation: CASSLVGQGYEQYF. The complete variable domain, with remaining parts taken from reference TRBV7-9 and TRBJ2-7, reads DTGVSQNPRHKITKRGQNVTFRCDPISEHNRLYWYRQTLGQGPEFLTYFQNEAQLEKSRLLSDRFSAERPKGSFSTLEIQRTEQGDSAMYLCASSLVGQGYEQYFGPGTRLTVT.

The rearrangement links TRBV27 to TRBJ2-4, with TRBD2 matching 9 bases. Trimming cost V 4 bases and J 2 bases; bases outside gene matches: 6. Germline V gene lookup returns CDR1 MNHEY and CDR2 SMNVEV (reference sequence). This CDR3 has 16 amino acids. CDR3 protein: CASSSAGGWTKNIQYF. The CDR3, as DNA: TGTGCCAGCAGTTCCGCGGGAGGGTGGACCAAAAACATTCAGTACTTC.

This sequence joins TRBV30 and TRBJ1-2; a possible D gene is TRBD1 (5 bases). Trimming stripped 6 bases from V and 8 bases from J, with 16 bases between. Germline V gene lookup returns CDR1 GTSNPN and CDR2 SVGIG (reference sequence). The CDR3 has 12 residues. CDR3: CACPQGSDGYTF. The CDR3 nucleotides are TGTGCCTGCCCCCAGGGATCGGACGGCTACACCTTC. Full variable domain (rest looked up from reference TRBV30 and TRBJ1-2): SQTIHQWPATLVQPVGSPLSLECTVEGTSNPNLYWYRQAAGRGLQLLFYSVGIGQISSEVPQNLSASRPQDRQFILSSKKLLLSDSGFYLCACPQGSDGYTFGSGTRLTVV.

This chain links TRBV10-3 with TRBJ2-1; 10 nucleotides agree with TRBD2. CDR3 length equals 15 residues. With 4 bases clipped from V and 6 bases from J, the junction kept 6 bases outside the gene matches. Germline V gene sequence: CDR1 ENHRY, CDR2 SYGVKD. CDR3 coding DNA: TGTGCCATCAGTGGAGTAGCGGGAGGTAGCAATGAGCAGTTCTTC. This sequence encodes CAISGVAGGSNEQFF.

The chain employs TRBV9 and TRBJ1-2, with 9 positions matching TRBD1. CDR1 and CDR2 (germline): SGDLS, YYNGEE. The junction had 7 bases not matched to a gene; V was cut back by 7 bases and J by 6 bases. The CDR3 length is 13 residues. This CDR3 is CASDLGQGDGYTF. The CDR3 DNA follows: TGTGCCAGCGATCTGGGACAGGGCGATGGCTACACCTTC.

The CDR3 region has the DNA TGTGCCTGGGACCTAGCGGGACAGGCAGACGTTCAGTACTTC. It encodes CAWDLAGQADVQYF. The genes are TRBV30 and TRBJ2-4, with D possibly TRBD2 on 9 matching bases. CDR1 GTSNPN and CDR2 SVGIG come from the germline V gene (reference sequence). The CDR3 contains 14 residues. Trimming stripped 5 bases from V and 11 bases from J, with 22 bases between.

The chain couples TRBV4-2 to TRBJ2-3; possibly TRBD2 for D (5 bases). CDR1 is LGHNA, CDR2 YNFKEQ, per germline. This CDR3 has 14 residues. Trimming cost V 3 bases and J 2 bases, with 9 bases left between them. CDR3 DNA: TGTGCCAGCAGCCAGGGAGATCTCACAGATACGCAGTATTTT. It encodes CASSQGDLTDTQYF.

The chain recombines TRBV1 with TRBJ2-7. TRBV1 corresponds to a pseudogene. This CDR3 is built from 16 residues. The CDR3 DNA sequence: TGCACCAGCAGCCAGTGGGGGGCCCGCTACTCCTACGAGCAGTACTTC. Translated: CTSSQWGARYSYEQYF.

The gene calls are TRBV30 and TRBJ1-1; no clear D gene. CDR3 length: 13 residues. Germline V gene sequence: CDR1 GTSNPN, CDR2 SVGIG (reference sequence). V lost 4 bases and J 4 bases, leaving 13 bases between the germline ends. Here the CDR3 DNA reads TGTGCCTGGACCTGGGGAGGGTCCACTGAAGCTTTCTTT. Translating gives CAWTWGGSTEAFF.

This clone was observed a handful of times. V gene TRBV19 combines with J gene TRBJ1-1, with TRBD1 as a possible D gene (5 bases). Between the trimmed V and J ends, which lost 9 bases and 3 bases, there was a span of 29 bases. Germline V gene sequence: CDR1 LNHDA, CDR2 SQIVND (reference sequence). This CDR3 has 18 residues. Written as DNA, the CDR3 is TGTGCCAGCAACCCAGGGCCCTACCGAGCGGGGGGGGACACTGAAGCTTTCTTT. Amino acid sequence: CASNPGPYRAGGDTEAFF.

The chain employs TRBV5-1 and TRBJ2-1; TRBD1 aligns across 8 bases. The germline gives CDR1 SGHRS, CDR2 YFSETQ. CDR3 length: 16 amino acids. V lost 0 bases, J lost 6 bases, and 8 bases stayed unmatched. The CDR3 here is CASSLGDRGGSNEQFF. Written as DNA, the CDR3 is TGCGCCAGCAGCTTGGGAGACAGGGGAGGTTCCAATGAGCAGTTCTTC.

The genes are TRBV29-1 and TRBJ2-7; 7 bases align to TRBD2. Germline CDR1 is SQVTM and CDR2 is ANQGSEA. Trimming removed 1 base from V and 7 bases from J; junction bases left unmatched: 13. This CDR3 is 15 amino acids long. The CDR3 sequence: CSVEGSGGKSGEQYF. The CDR3 nucleotides are TGCAGCGTTGAAGGGTCGGGAGGCAAGTCAGGGGAGCAGTACTTC.

Only one count was recorded for this clone. The V gene is TRBV2, the J gene TRBJ2-1, with 10 bases fitting TRBD2. The CDR3 is made up of 18 amino acids. Trimming at V came to 4 bases and at J to 0 bases, leaving 9 bases not matched to a gene. CDR1 is SNHLY, CDR2 FYNNEI, per germline. The CDR3 DNA follows: TGTGCCAGCAGTGGCCTAGCGGGAGACGATAGCTCCTACAATGAGCAGTTCTTC. Amino acid sequence: CASSGLAGDDSSYNEQFF.

J is TRBJ1-4 and V is TRBV25-1, with 8 bases that match TRBD1. The CDR3 sequence is 15 residues long. V shed 4 bases and J 6 bases; nucleotides not matched to a gene: 7. CDR1 and CDR2 (germline): MGHDK, SYGVNS. In nucleotides, the CDR3 is TGTGCCAGCAGTGGTAGGATACAGGGGGATGAAAAACTGTTTTTT. It is translated as CASSGRIQGDEKLFF.

V is TRBV5-5 and J is TRBJ1-2, with TRBD1 matching over 7 bases. The germline CDR1 and CDR2 sequences are SGHKS and YYEKEE (reference sequence). This CDR3 contains 14 residues. V lost 0 bases to trimming and J lost 4 bases; unmatched junction nucleotides: 3. The CDR3, as DNA: TGTGCCAGCAGCTTGGGGGACAGCTCCTATGGCTACACCTTC. Protein sequence: CASSLGDSSYGYTF.

CDR3 in amino acids: CASSIMAGSHNEQFF. In nucleotides, the CDR3 is TGTGCCAGTAGTATCATGGCAGGGTCACACAATGAGCAGTTCTTC. The V call is TRBV19, the J call TRBJ2-1; TRBD1 is a possible D gene (5 bases). Trimming shortened V by 3 bases and J by 5 bases, and 14 bases separated the two germline ends. Per germline, CDR1 LNHDA and CDR2 SQIVND (reference sequence). This CDR3 region has 15 residues.

In its sample, this clone was seen a few times. This chain links TRBV27 with TRBJ2-7; 10 bases fit TRBD2. Germline trimming cut 5 bases from V and 2 bases from J; bases unmatched to any gene: 6. The CDR3 sequence is 15 residues long. Germline V gene lookup returns CDR1 MNHEY and CDR2 SMNVEV (reference sequence). The CDR3 DNA sequence: TGTGCCAGCAGTAAACGACTAGCGGGCACCTACGAGCAGTACTTC. Translation: CASSKRLAGTYEQYF.

The chain has TRBV27 and TRBJ2-7; D may be TRBD1 or TRBD2 (6 bases each). The length of the CDR3 is 15 residues. V was cut by 0 bases and J by 4 bases, with 13 bases left in between. Germline V CDR1 and CDR2: MNHEY, SMNVEV (reference sequence). CDR3 coding DNA: TGTGCCAGCAGTTTATCGGGGGGCATTCGGTACGAGCAGTACTTC. It specifies CASSLSGGIRYEQYF.

CDR3 nucleotide sequence: TGTGCCAGCAGCTCCCCAGGTGCCACCACTGAAGCTTTCTTT. This sequence encodes CASSSPGATTEAFF. The chain employs TRBV7-9 and TRBJ1-1; no clear D gene. Trimming took off 4 bases at V and 4 bases at J, with 13 bases between the two ends. The germline V gene has CDR1 SEHNR and CDR2 FQNEAQ (reference sequence). CDR3 size: 14 residues.

The V and J genes are TRBV5-6 and TRBJ2-1; TRBD1 agrees at 8 bases. J was trimmed by 1 base and V by 2 bases; bases with no gene match: 14. CDR3 length: 19 residues. Germline CDR1 is SGHDT and CDR2 is YYEEEE. Here the CDR3 reads CASSFIADREIWSYNEQFF. The CDR3 DNA follows: TGTGCCAGCAGCTTTATCGCGGACAGGGAAATTTGGTCCTACAATGAGCAGTTCTTC. The variable domain in full, completed from reference TRBV5-6 and TRBJ2-1, reads DAGVTQSPTHLIKTRGQQVTLRCSPKSGHDTVSWYQQALGQGPQFIFQYYEEEERQRGNFPDRFSGHQFPNYSSELNVNALLLGDSALYLCASSFIADREIWSYNEQFFGPGTRLTVL.

V usage is TRBV7-2 and J usage is TRBJ2-5; 8 bases line up with TRBD2. This CDR3 has 18 amino acids. The J segment lost 0 bases and the V segment lost 1 base, leaving 10 bases of the junction unmatched. Germline V CDR1 and CDR2: SGHTA, FQGNSA. The CDR3 reads CASSLVLSGDLYQETQYF. CDR3 nucleotides: TGTGCCAGCAGCTTAGTCCTTAGCGGGGACCTGTACCAAGAGACCCAGTACTTC.

The chain links TRBV14 to TRBJ1-2, with D possibly matching TRBD1 (6 bases). The V gene's germline CDR1 is SGHDN and CDR2 FVKESK. V was shortened by 0 bases and J by 5 bases, with 16 bases between the two germline ends. CDR3 size: 16 residues. The CDR3 DNA reads as TGTGCCAGCAGCCAAGATCGATTGGGCAGGGGATATGGCTACACCTTC. This codes for CASSQDRLGRGYGYTF.

The V gene is TRBV7-3, the J gene TRBJ2-1, with a weak D call TRBD2 (5 bases). The CDR3 is made up of 13 amino acids. Trimming left V 2 bases short and J 10 bases short, with 12 bases between. Germline CDR1 and CDR2: SGHTA and FQGTGA. This CDR3 reads CASSLPLSGEQFF. The CDR3 nucleotides are TGTGCCAGCAGCTTACCCCTATCGGGGGAGCAGTTCTTC.